Presented here are 19 T cell receptor beta chains from one specimen sequenced in a study of Graves' ophthalmopathy and Graves' hyperthyroidism. The authors amplified TCR beta CDR3 regions, and they did so from RNA transcripts for repertoire sequencing. The authors performed first-round RT-PCR with HTBI primers and then a second-round multiplex PCR. Each CDR3 protein is one row after TCRdb ran MiXCR on the multiplex PCR reads. In the table there are about 1.1 million distinct CDR3 sequences, 36% of which are singletons. The sequenced sample was peripheral blood or thyroid tissue (not recorded which). The receptors shown here come from an adult man with Graves' hyperthyroidism.

The chain employs TRBV11-2 and TRBJ1-4; D gene uncertain. Germline V lookup: CDR1 SGHAT, CDR2 FQNNGV. The CDR3 is 15 amino acids. Trimming took 5 bases from V and 4 from J, leaving 14 bases between them. The CDR3 coding sequence is TGTGCCAGCAGCGATCCCCAGGCCATTAATGAAAAACTGTTTTTT. It codes for CASSDPQAINEKLFF.

The V call is TRBV7-9, the J call TRBJ2-7, with D uncertain. CDR1 and CDR2 from the germline V gene are SEHNR and FQNEAQ (reference sequence). V was pared by 9 bases and J by 0 bases, with 18 bases between. CDR3 size: 15 residues. CDR3 sequence (DNA): TGTGCCAGTCAGGACGATATCTTTTACTCCTACGAGCAGTACTTC. Translating gives CASQDDIFYSYEQYF.

This clonotype was recorded many times. This sequence joins TRBV27 and TRBJ2-5; TRBD1 aligns across 9 bases. The CDR3 extends over 15 amino acids. Germline V gene data show CDR1 as MNHEY and CDR2 as SMNVEV (reference sequence). J was trimmed by 4 bases and V by 5 bases; bases with no gene match: 8. CDR3 sequence: CASSPTGGRGETQYF. The CDR3 coding sequence is TGTGCCAGCAGTCCGACAGGGGGTCGCGGAGAGACCCAGTACTTC.

Comment on this clonotype: This may stem from a read error, because a much larger clone lies one nucleotide away. The chain combines TRBV29-1 with TRBJ2-7; 8 nucleotides align to TRBD2. Per germline, CDR1 SQVTM and CDR2 ANQGSEA. The CDR3 consists of 13 residues. DNA of the CDR3: TGCAGCGTTGTACTAGCGGTCTCCTACGGGCAGTACTTC. Amino acid sequence: CSVVLAVSYGQYF.

Concerning this clonotype: At one end, the junction sequence differs from germline, possibly due to a read error. The chain uses TRBV25-1 and TRBJ2-3, with 8 bases identical to TRBD2. This CDR3 comprises 15 residues. CDR1 is MGHDK and CDR2 is SYGVNS in the germline V gene. The CDR3 bases are TGCGCCAGCAGCCAAGTCGGGGGGGCGGTAGATACGCAGTATTTT. Translating gives CASSQVGGAVDTQYF.

This clonotype was observed many times. This chain links TRBV29-1 with TRBJ2-7, with a tentative D call TRBD1 (6 bases). This CDR3 is built from 14 residues. CDR1 and CDR2 from the germline V gene are SQVTM and ANQGSEA. V gave up 6 bases and J gave up 6 bases, with 21 bases separating them. CDR3 DNA sequence: TGCAGCGTGGGGCCCGGGACACCTATTACCGAGCAGTACTTC. Translating gives CSVGPGTPITEQYF.

V and J are TRBV28 and TRBJ2-7; D tentatively fits TRBD1 or TRBD2 (5 bases each). Between the trimmed V and J ends, which lost 8 bases and 2 bases, there was a span of 10 bases. This CDR3 comprises 12 residues. CDR1 is MDHEN and CDR2 is SYDVKM in the germline V gene. In nucleotides, the CDR3 is TGTGCCAGCGAGGGGACCACCTACGAGCAGTACTTC. It codes for CASEGTTYEQYF.

This clonotype occurred many times. The rearrangement links TRBV12-3 or TRBV12-4 to TRBJ2-6; 7 nucleotides align to TRBD1. The ends lost 6 bases at V and 2 bases at J; junction bases unmatched: 4. The CDR3 totals 15 residues. CDR3 sequence: CASSRQGAGANVLTF. CDR3 nucleotides: TGTGCCAGCAGCAGACAGGGAGCTGGGGCCAACGTCCTGACTTTC.

This clonotype was found a few times. The V and J genes are TRBV19 and TRBJ1-1; 8 bases are shared with TRBD1. J lost 3 bases, V lost 6 bases, and 6 bases had no gene match. The CDR3 is 14 residues long. CDR1 and CDR2 (germline): LNHDA, SQIVND (reference sequence). The CDR3: CASRQGGSDTEAFF. The DNA for the CDR3 is TGTGCCAGTAGACAGGGGGGATCGGACACTGAAGCTTTCTTT.

This clonotype appeared many times. The chain combines TRBV7-2 with TRBJ1-5, with TRBD1 matching 10 bases. V shed 4 bases and J 2 bases; nucleotides not matched to a gene: 5. CDR1 is SGHTA, CDR2 FQGNSA, per germline. There are 16 residues in the CDR3. The CDR3 loop reads CASSSTGGWGNQPQHF. The CDR3 DNA reads as TGTGCCAGCAGCTCGACAGGGGGCTGGGGCAATCAGCCCCAGCATTTT.

Details on this clonotype: A read error may explain this, as a much larger clone is one base away. V and J are TRBV7-9 and TRBJ2-5; no clear D. Germline assignment: CDR1 SEHNR and CDR2 FQNEAQ (reference sequence). CDR3 size: 15 residues. The CDR3 bases are TGTGGCAGCAGCTTAGCCTTGCGGAATAAAGAGACCCAGTACTTC. Protein: CGSSLALRNKETQYF. The full variable domain, with the rest looked up from reference TRBV7-9 and TRBJ2-5, is DTGVSQNPRHKITKRGQNVTFRCDPISEHNRLYWYRQTLGQGPEFLTYFQNEAQLEKSRLLSDRFSAERPKGSFSTLEIQRTEQGDSAMYLCGSSLALRNKETQYFGPGTRLLVL.

This clonotype was detected a few times. The chain combines TRBV4-3 with TRBJ2-7, with D perhaps assigned TRBD1 or TRBD2 (5 bases each). V dropped 0 bases and J dropped 4 bases, with 13 bases sitting between them. The CDR3 length is 15 residues. Germline V gene sequence: CDR1 LGHNA, CDR2 YSLEER. CDR3 bases: TGCGCCAGCAGCCAAGATCGAGGGGTCCGGTACGAGCAGTACTTC. Encoded protein: CASSQDRGVRYEQYF.

This clonotype was observed many times. The chain joins TRBV29-1 to TRBJ2-7; 7 nucleotides line up with TRBD1. The CDR3 runs to 13 residues. With 6 bases clipped from V and 0 bases from J, the junction kept 5 bases outside the gene matches. The germline gives CDR1 SQVTM, CDR2 ANQGSEA. The CDR3 is CSVMDRSSYEQYF. The CDR3 DNA reads as TGCAGCGTCATGGACAGGAGCTCCTACGAGCAGTACTTC.

This clonotype came up many times. The chain links TRBV29-1 to TRBJ1-1, with D perhaps matching TRBD1 (5 bases). V lost 7 bases to trimming and J lost 7 bases, with 16 bases between them. CDR1 and CDR2 from the germline V gene are SQVTM and ANQGSEA. This CDR3 has 12 residues. The CDR3 DNA is TGCAGCGCCATGACAGCTGCCAATGAAGCTTTCTTT. Encoded protein: CSAMTAANEAFF.

This clonotype occurred once. Given a much more abundant clone one base away, this may be a read error. This likely comes from a read error, as the CDR3 has no conserved phenylalanine or tryptophan at its end. The chain uses TRBV7-2 and TRBJ1-6; the match to TRBD1 covers 7 bases. Germline V gene data show CDR1 as SGHTA and CDR2 as FQGNSA. Trimming at V came to 5 bases and at J to 5 bases, leaving 6 bases not matched to a gene. The CDR3 totals 15 residues. In nucleotides, the CDR3 is TGTGCCAGCAGCACTCAGGGGGTCCATAATTCACCCCTCCACTCT. Translating it yields CASSTQGVHNSPLHS.

The chain couples TRBV29-1 to TRBJ1-1; maybe TRBD1 (5 bases). Looked up from germline, CDR1 is SQVTM and CDR2 is ANQGSEA. Trimming removed 7 bases from V and 1 base from J, with 16 bases in between. The CDR3 runs to 14 residues. CDR3 bases: TGCAGCGCCACAGGACGGGACGGGAACACTGAAGCTTTCTTT. As protein: CSATGRDGNTEAFF.

Turning to this clonotype: This could be a read error, since a much larger clone is one nucleotide away. No conserved phenylalanine or tryptophan ends this CDR3, so it is likely a read error. The V gene is TRBV7-6, the J gene TRBJ2-7; the D is unclear. V gave up 5 bases and J gave up 1 base, with 12 bases separating them. The germline V gene has CDR1 SGHVS and CDR2 FNYEAQ. The CDR3 length is 14 residues. Here the CDR3 reads CASSPLDGSYEQYL. CDR3 coding DNA: TGTGCCAGCAGCCCATTGGACGGATCCTACGAGCAGTACCTC.

This chain joins TRBV25-1 and TRBJ1-5; no definite D call. V shed 4 bases and J shed 6 bases, with 10 bases lying between them. The CDR3 totals 13 residues. CDR1 and CDR2 (germline): MGHDK, SYGVNS. CDR3 DNA: TGTGCCAGCAGTGCTAGGATTGCTCAGCCCCAGCATTTT. Its translation is CASSARIAQPQHF.

This clonotype was seen more than once but under ten times. With a much larger clone just one base away, this may be a read error. This chain links TRBV29-1 with TRBJ1-1, with 7 bases fitting TRBD1. The length of the CDR3 is 15 residues. Trimming removed 5 bases from V and 7 bases from J; junction bases left unmatched: 16. Germline loops: CDR1 SQVTM, CDR2 ANQGSEA. CDR3 in amino acids: CSVSRRPGGDSEAFF. The CDR3 DNA reads as TGCAGCGTTTCTCGGAGGCCCGGAGGGGACAGTGAAGCTTTCTTT.